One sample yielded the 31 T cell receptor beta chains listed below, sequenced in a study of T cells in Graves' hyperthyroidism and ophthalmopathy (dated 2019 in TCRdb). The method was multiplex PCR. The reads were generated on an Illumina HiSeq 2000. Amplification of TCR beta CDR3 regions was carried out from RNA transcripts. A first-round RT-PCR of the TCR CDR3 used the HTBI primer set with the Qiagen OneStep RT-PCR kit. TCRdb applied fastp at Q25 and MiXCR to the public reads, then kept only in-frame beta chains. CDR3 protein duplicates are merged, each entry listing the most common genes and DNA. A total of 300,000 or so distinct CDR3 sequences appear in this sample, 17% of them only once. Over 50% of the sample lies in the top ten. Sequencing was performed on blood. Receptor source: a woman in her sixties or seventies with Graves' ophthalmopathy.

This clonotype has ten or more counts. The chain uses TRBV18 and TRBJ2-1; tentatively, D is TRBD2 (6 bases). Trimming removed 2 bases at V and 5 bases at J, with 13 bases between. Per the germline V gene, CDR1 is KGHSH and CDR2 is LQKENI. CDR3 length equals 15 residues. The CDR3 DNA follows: TGTGCCAGCTCACCAGGGTGGGAGGTCAACAATGAGCAGTTCTTC. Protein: CASSPGWEVNNEQFF.

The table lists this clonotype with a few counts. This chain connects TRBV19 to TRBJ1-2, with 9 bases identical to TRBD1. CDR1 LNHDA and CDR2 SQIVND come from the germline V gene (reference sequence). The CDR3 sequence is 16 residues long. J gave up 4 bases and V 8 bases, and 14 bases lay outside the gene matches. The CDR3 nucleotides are TGTGCCAGTTTCTACTCCGGGACAGGGAACGGCTATGGCTACACCTTC. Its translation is CASFYSGTGNGYGYTF.

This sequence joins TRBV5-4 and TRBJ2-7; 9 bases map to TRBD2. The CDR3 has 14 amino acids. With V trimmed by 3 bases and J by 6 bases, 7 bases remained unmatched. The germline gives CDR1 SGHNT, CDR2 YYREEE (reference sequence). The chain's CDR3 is CASSSTSGPLEQYF. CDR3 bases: TGTGCCAGCAGCTCGACTAGCGGCCCCCTCGAGCAGTACTTC.

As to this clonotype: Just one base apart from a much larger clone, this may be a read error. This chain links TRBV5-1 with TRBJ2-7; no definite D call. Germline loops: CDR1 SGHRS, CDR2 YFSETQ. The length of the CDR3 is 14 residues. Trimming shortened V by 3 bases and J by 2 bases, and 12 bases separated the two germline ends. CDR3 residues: CASSSTFDPYEQYF. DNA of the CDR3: TGCGCCAGCAGCTCCACATTCGACCCCTACGAGCAGTACTTC.

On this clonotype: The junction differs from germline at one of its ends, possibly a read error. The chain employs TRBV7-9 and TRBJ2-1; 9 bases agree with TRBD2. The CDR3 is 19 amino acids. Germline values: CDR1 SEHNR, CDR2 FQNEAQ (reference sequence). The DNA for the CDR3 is TGTGCCAGCAGCAATCCGGAACTAGCGGGCTTAAGCTCCTACAATGAGCAGTCCTTC. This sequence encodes CASSNPELAGLSSYNEQSF.

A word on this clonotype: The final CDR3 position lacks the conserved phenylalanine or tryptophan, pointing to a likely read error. CDR3 sequence (DNA): TGTGCCAGCAGCTTAGGTGTTTGGGGCTACACCCTC. Protein product: CASSLGVWGYTL. The chain has TRBV7-9 and TRBJ1-2; no firm D call. V lost 1 base to trimming and J lost 8 bases, with 8 bases between them. Germline lookup yields CDR1 SEHNR and CDR2 FQNEAQ (reference sequence). There are 12 residues in the CDR3.

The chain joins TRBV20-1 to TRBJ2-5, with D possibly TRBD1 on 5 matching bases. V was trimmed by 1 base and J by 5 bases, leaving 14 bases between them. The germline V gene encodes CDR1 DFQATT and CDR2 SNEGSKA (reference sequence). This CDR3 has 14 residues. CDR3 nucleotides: TGCAGTGCTAGAGTAGGGGTCTTAGGCGAGACCCAGTACTTC. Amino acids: CSARVGVLGETQYF.

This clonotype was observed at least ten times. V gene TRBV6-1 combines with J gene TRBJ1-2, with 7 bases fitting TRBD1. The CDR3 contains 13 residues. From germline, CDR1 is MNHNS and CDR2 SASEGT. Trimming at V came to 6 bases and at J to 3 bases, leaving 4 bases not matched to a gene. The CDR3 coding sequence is TGTGCCAGCAGGAGGGACAGCTACTATGGCTACACCTTC. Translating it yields CASRRDSYYGYTF.

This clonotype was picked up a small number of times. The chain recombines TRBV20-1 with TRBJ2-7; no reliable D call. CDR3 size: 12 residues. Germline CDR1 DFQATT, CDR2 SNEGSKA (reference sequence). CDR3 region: CSGVGSKYEQYF. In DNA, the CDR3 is TGCAGCGGCGTTGGCAGCAAATACGAGCAGTACTTC.

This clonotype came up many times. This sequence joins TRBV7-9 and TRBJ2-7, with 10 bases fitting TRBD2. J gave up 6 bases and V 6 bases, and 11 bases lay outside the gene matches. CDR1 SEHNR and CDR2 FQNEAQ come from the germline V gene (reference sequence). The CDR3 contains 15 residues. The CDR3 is CASSTGSLAGAEQYF. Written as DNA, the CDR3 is TGTGCCAGCAGTACGGGGTCTCTAGCGGGAGCCGAGCAGTACTTC. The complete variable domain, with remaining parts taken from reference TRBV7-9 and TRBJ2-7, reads DTGVSQNPRHKITKRGQNVTFRCDPISEHNRLYWYRQTLGQGPEFLTYFQNEAQLEKSRLLSDRFSAERPKGSFSTLEIQRTEQGDSAMYLCASSTGSLAGAEQYFGPGTRLTVT.

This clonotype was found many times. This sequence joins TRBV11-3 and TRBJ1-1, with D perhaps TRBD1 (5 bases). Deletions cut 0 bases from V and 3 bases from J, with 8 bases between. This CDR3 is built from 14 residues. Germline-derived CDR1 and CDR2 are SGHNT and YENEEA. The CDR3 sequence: CASSLEGADTEAFF. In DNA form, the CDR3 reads TGTGCCAGCAGCTTAGAAGGGGCGGACACTGAAGCTTTCTTT.

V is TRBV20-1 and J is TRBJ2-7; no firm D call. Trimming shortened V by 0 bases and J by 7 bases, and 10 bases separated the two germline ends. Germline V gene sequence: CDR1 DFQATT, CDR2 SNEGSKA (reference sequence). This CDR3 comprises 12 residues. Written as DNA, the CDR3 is TGCAGTGCTAGAGATCCTGCCGGAGAGCAGTACTTC. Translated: CSARDPAGEQYF.

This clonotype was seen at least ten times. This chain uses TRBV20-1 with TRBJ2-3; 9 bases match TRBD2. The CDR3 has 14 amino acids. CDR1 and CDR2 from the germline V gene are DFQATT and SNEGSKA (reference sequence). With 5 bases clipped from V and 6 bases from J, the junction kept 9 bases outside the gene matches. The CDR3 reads CSADPSGVYDTQYF. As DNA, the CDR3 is TGCAGTGCTGACCCTAGCGGGGTGTACGATACGCAGTATTTT.

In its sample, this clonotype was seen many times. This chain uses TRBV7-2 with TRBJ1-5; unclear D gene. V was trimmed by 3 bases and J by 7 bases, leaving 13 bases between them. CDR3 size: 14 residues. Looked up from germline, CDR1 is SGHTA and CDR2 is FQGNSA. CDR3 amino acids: CASSLSGVGQPQHF. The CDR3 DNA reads TGTGCCAGCAGCTTGAGTGGGGTAGGCCAGCCCCAGCATTTT. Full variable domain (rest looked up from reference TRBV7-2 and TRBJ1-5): GAGVSQSPSNKVTEKGKDVELRCDPISGHTALYWYRQSLGQGLEFLIYFQGNSAPDKSGLPSDRFSAERTGGSVSTLTIQRTQQEDSAVYLCASSLSGVGQPQHFGDGTRLSIL.

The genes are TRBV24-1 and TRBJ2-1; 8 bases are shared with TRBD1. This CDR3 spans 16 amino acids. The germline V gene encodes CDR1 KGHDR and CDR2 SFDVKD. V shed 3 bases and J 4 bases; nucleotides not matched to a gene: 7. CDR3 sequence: CATSDPPGQVYNEQFF. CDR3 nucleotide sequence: TGTGCCACCAGTGATCCTCCGGGACAGGTATACAATGAGCAGTTCTTC.

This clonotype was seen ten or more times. CDR3 sequence (DNA): TGTGCCAGCAGCCCAGGACAGAGGGATTTCGGGGAGCTGTTTTTT. Protein product: CASSPGQRDFGELFF. The V call is TRBV7-8, the J call TRBJ2-2; a possible D gene is TRBD1 (6 bases). V gave up 5 bases and J gave up 7 bases, with 17 bases separating them. This CDR3 region has 15 residues. Germline V lookup: CDR1 SGHVS, CDR2 FQNEAQ.

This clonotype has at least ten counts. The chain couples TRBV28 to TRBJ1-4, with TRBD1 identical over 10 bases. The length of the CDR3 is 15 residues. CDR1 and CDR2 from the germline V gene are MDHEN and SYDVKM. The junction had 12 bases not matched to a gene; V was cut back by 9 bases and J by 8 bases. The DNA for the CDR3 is TGTGCCAGTTTTGGTGCCGGGACAGGGGACGAAAAACTGTTTTTT. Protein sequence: CASFGAGTGDEKLFF.

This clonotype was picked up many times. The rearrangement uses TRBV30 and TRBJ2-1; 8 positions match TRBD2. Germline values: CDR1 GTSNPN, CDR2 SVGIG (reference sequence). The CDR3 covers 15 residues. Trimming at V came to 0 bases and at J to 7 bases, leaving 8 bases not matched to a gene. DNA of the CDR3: TGTGCCTGGAGTGTAGGTAGCGGGATCGGAAATGAGCAGTTCTTC. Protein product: CAWSVGSGIGNEQFF.

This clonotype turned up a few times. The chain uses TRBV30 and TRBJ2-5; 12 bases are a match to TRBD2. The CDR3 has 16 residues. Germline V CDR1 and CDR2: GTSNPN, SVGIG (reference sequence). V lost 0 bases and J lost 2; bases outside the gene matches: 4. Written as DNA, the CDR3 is TGTGCCTGGAGTGTAGGCCTAGCGGGAGGGCAAGAGACCCAGTACTTC. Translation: CAWSVGLAGGQETQYF.

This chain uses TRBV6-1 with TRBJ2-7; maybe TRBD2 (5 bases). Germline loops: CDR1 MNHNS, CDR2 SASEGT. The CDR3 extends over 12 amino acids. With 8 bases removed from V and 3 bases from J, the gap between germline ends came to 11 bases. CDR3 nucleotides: TGTGCCAGCCGACCCCGGGGCTACGAGCAGTACTTC. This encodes CASRPRGYEQYF.

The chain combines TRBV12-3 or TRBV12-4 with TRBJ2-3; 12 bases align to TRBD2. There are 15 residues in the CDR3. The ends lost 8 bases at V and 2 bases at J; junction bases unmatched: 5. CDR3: CASVLAGGFTDTQYF. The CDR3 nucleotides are TGTGCCAGCGTACTAGCGGGGGGTTTCACAGATACGCAGTATTTT.

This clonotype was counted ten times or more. The CDR3 reads CASTEQGKNTEAFF. The DNA for the CDR3 is TGTGCCAGCACAGAACAGGGGAAGAACACTGAAGCTTTCTTT. V and J are TRBV6-1 and TRBJ1-1; TRBD1 matches 7 bases. This CDR3 has 14 residues. Germline V lookup: CDR1 MNHNS, CDR2 SASEGT. Germline trimming cut 7 bases from V and 1 base from J; bases unmatched to any gene: 6.

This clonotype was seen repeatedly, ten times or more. In DNA form, the CDR3 reads TGTGCCATCAGTGATGGGCCGGGGAGTGCGGATGAAAAACTGTTTTTT. Its protein is CAISDGPGSADEKLFF. The V and J genes are TRBV10-3 and TRBJ1-4, with D unresolved. V lost 3 bases and J 6 bases, leaving 17 bases between the germline ends. Germline CDR1 is ENHRY and CDR2 is SYGVKD. The CDR3 spans 16 residues.

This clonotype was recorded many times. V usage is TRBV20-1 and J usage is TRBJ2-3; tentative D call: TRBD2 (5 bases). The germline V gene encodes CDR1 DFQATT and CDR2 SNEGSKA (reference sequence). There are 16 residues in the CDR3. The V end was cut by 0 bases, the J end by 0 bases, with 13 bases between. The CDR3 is CSARDHRLASTDTQYF. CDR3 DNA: TGCAGTGCTAGAGATCACCGGCTAGCTAGCACAGATACGCAGTATTTT.

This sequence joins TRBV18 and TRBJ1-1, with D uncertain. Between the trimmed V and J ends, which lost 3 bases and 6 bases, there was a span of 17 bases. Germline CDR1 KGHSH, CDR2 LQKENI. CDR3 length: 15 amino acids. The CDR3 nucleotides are TGTGCCAGCTCACCTGAGATGGCGGGGAGGGCTGAAGCTTTCTTT. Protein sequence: CASSPEMAGRAEAFF. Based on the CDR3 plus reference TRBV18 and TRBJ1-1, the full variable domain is NAGVMQNPRHLVRRRGQEARLRCSPMKGHSHVYWYRQLPEEGLKFMVYLQKENIIDESGMPKERFSAEFPKEGPSILRIQQVVRGDSAAYFCASSPEMAGRAEAFFGQGTRLTVV.

For the CDR3, the DNA is TGTGCCAGCAGCTTAGGAGGACAGGTTGGAGAAGCTTTCTTT. The encoded protein is CASSLGGQVGEAFF. This chain joins TRBV7-9 and TRBJ1-1; TRBD1 aligns across 7 bases. This CDR3 is built from 14 residues. The germline gives CDR1 SEHNR, CDR2 FQNEAQ (reference sequence). After removal of 1 base from V and 8 bases from J, the junction contained 7 bases not matched to a gene.

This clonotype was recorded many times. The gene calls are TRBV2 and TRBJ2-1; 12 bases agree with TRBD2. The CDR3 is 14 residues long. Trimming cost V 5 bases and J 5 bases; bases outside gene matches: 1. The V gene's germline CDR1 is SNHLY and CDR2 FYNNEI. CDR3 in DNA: TGTGCCAGCAGTCGACTAGCGGGGGACAATGAGCAGTTCTTC. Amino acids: CASSRLAGDNEQFF.

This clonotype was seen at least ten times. CDR3 in amino acids: CAIKAGPYNSPLHF. CDR3 nucleotides: TGTGCCATCAAGGCAGGGCCCTATAATTCACCCCTCCACTTT. The gene calls are TRBV10-3 and TRBJ1-6; perhaps TRBD1 as D (5 bases). Per germline, CDR1 ENHRY and CDR2 SYGVKD. Trimming pared 7 bases from V and 2 bases from J, leaving 9 bases between. This CDR3 comprises 14 residues.

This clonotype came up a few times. Here the CDR3 reads CASSPGQGLIGYTF. The CDR3 nucleotides are TGTGCCAGCAGTCCAGGACAGGGCCTTATTGGCTACACCTTC. This sequence joins TRBV12-3 or TRBV12-4 and TRBJ1-2, with 8 bases identical to TRBD1. The CDR3 is 14 residues long. V was pared by 5 bases and J by 7 bases, with 9 bases of the junction left unmatched.

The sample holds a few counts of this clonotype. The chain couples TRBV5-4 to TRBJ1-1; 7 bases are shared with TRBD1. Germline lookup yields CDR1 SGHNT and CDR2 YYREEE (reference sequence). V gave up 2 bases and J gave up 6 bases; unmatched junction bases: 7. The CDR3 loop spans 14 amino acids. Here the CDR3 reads CASSFRDRSPEAFF. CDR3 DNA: TGTGCCAGCAGCTTCCGGGACAGAAGTCCTGAAGCTTTCTTT.

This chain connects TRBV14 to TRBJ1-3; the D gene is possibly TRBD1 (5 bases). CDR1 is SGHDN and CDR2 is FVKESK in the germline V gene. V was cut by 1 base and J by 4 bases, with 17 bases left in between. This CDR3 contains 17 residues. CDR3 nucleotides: TGTGCCAGCAGCCAAGGCCCAGGGAAGGACCGGGGAAACACCATATATTTT. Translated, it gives CASSQGPGKDRGNTIYF.